Each of the 16 T cell receptor beta chains below was sequenced from the same sample in a study of T-cell reconstitution after alpha-beta-depleted transplantation in children listed by TCRdb under 2016. Receptor libraries were prepared by PCR. The instrument given in TCRdb is Illumina HiSeq 2500. Molecular barcoding was employed in the preparation of TCR libraries, with unique molecular identifiers being used to normalize TCRbeta repertoire quantification. TCRdb reprocessing: public reads trimmed at Q25 with fastp, clones called with MiXCR, in-frame beta chains kept. Entries that share a CDR3 protein sequence are merged under the most common genes and DNA. The sample data list around 200,000 distinct CDR3 sequences, and about 9.5% of these were observed just once. The ten largest clones represent less than 8% of the sample. Here the sequenced sample was PBMCs from the stem cell graft donor, taken from the stem cell graft. The receptors were sampled from a human donor who donated a stem cell graft to a child with acute lymphoblastic leukemia.

The rearrangement joins TRBV20-1 to TRBJ1-5, with 8 positions matching TRBD1. Germline values: CDR1 DFQATT, CDR2 SNEGSKA (reference sequence). The J segment lost 5 bases and the V segment lost 6 bases, leaving 6 bases of the junction unmatched. CDR3 length: 13 residues. In DNA, the CDR3 is TGCAGTGCCGAGGGACAGGTTGATCAGCCCCAGCATTTT. Its protein is CSAEGQVDQPQHF.

This clonotype has more than one count but fewer than ten. The rearrangement joins TRBV5-1 to TRBJ2-7; 7 bases agree with TRBD2. V lost 1 base to trimming and J lost 3 bases; unmatched junction nucleotides: 16. The CDR3 spans 18 residues. Germline V lookup: CDR1 SGHRS, CDR2 YFSETQ. CDR3 in DNA: TGCGCCAGCAGCTTGTGGACGGGGGGAACCCCCACTATCTACGAGCAGTACTTC. Translating it yields CASSLWTGGTPTIYEQYF.

V usage is TRBV25-1 and J usage is TRBJ1-5; 7 bases agree with TRBD1. Trimming took 2 bases from V and 3 from J; bases not matched to a gene: 4. The CDR3 has 15 amino acids. Germline CDR1 is MGHDK and CDR2 is SYGVNS. CDR3 residues: CASSEGTVINQPQHF. Here the CDR3 DNA reads TGTGCCAGCAGTGAAGGGACAGTAATCAATCAGCCCCAGCATTTT.

This clonotype was recorded a few times. This chain links TRBV5-6 with TRBJ2-3; 13 bases line up with TRBD2. CDR3 size: 17 residues. The germline V gene has CDR1 SGHDT and CDR2 YYEEEE. Trimming cost V 0 bases and J 1 base; bases outside gene matches: 2. CDR3 protein: CASSLGTSGGGTDTQYF. CDR3 nucleotides: TGTGCCAGCAGCTTGGGGACTAGCGGGGGAGGCACAGATACGCAGTATTTT.

V is TRBV5-5 and J is TRBJ1-2; no clear D gene. Trimming took 4 bases from V and 4 from J, leaving 20 bases between them. The germline V gene has CDR1 SGHKS and CDR2 YYEKEE (reference sequence). The CDR3 extends over 16 amino acids. The CDR3 nucleotides read TGTGCCAGCAGCCCAACATTCGATGCCTGGGCCTATGGCTACACCTTC. This sequence encodes CASSPTFDAWAYGYTF.

This clonotype was seen ten or more times. This rearrangement joins TRBV11-2 to TRBJ2-1; D is ambiguous. Between the trimmed V and J ends, which lost 5 bases and 1 base, there was a span of 9 bases. The CDR3 length is 14 residues. CDR1 is SGHAT, CDR2 FQNNGV, per germline. The DNA for the CDR3 is TGTGCCAGCAGCCCACTGAGTTCCTACAATGAGCAGTTCTTC. Translating gives CASSPLSSYNEQFF.

This clonotype appeared a few times. This chain uses TRBV3-1 with TRBJ1-5, with D uncertain. CDR3 size: 14 residues. Trimming cost V 0 bases and J 2 bases, with 5 bases left between them. Germline V gives CDR1 LGHDT, CDR2 YNNKEL (reference sequence). The CDR3 loop is CASSQEGGNQPQHF. In nucleotides, the CDR3 is TGTGCCAGCAGCCAAGAGGGTGGCAATCAGCCCCAGCATTTT.

J is TRBJ2-7 and V is TRBV11-2, with D unresolved. CDR1 and CDR2 from the germline V gene are SGHAT and FQNNGV. Trimming took off 3 bases at V and 0 bases at J, with 18 bases between the two ends. The CDR3 has 17 residues. The CDR3 spells CASSFYPSVSSSYEQYF. Written as DNA, the CDR3 is TGTGCCAGCAGCTTCTACCCGTCCGTGAGTAGCTCCTACGAGCAGTACTTC.

The CDR3 nucleotides read TGCAGTGCTGGTGGTGGCCGGGGCTATGGCTACACCTTC. This codes for CSAGGGRGYGYTF. The rearrangement joins TRBV20-1 to TRBJ1-2; D remains ambiguous. Germline CDR1 DFQATT, CDR2 SNEGSKA (reference sequence). Trimming stripped 5 bases from V and 4 bases from J, with 14 bases between. The CDR3 consists of 13 residues.

This clonotype appeared a few times. The chain is built from TRBV5-1 and TRBJ1-2; unclear D gene. Trimming pared 7 bases from V and 6 bases from J, leaving 13 bases between. The CDR3 contains 12 residues. The germline V gene encodes CDR1 SGHRS and CDR2 YFSETQ. CDR3 sequence: CASGEVYDGYTF. The CDR3 DNA is TGCGCCAGCGGGGAGGTATACGATGGCTACACCTTC. The full variable domain, in which reference TRBV5-1 and TRBJ1-2 provide the parts outside the CDR3, is KAGVTQTPRYLIKTRGQQVTLSCSPISGHRSVSWYQQTPGQGLQFLFEYFSETQRNKGNFPGRFSGRQFSNSRSEMNVSTLELGDSALYLCASGEVYDGYTFGSGTRLTVV.

This clonotype was counted between two and nine times. This chain connects TRBV5-1 to TRBJ2-7; 10 bases are a match to TRBD1. Trimming cost V 4 bases and J 2 bases; bases outside gene matches: 9. CDR3 length: 16 residues. Germline CDR1 reads SGHRS; CDR2 reads YFSETQ. This CDR3 reads CASSPTGGQGTYEQYF. The CDR3 DNA reads as TGCGCCAGCAGCCCCACCGGGGGACAGGGGACCTACGAGCAGTACTTC. Filled out from reference TRBV5-1 and TRBJ2-7, the complete variable domain reads KAGVTQTPRYLIKTRGQQVTLSCSPISGHRSVSWYQQTPGQGLQFLFEYFSETQRNKGNFPGRFSGRQFSNSRSEMNVSTLELGDSALYLCASSPTGGQGTYEQYFGPGTRLTVT.

The V and J genes are TRBV7-2 and TRBJ2-3, with 8 positions matching TRBD2. The junction had 8 bases not matched to a gene; V was cut back by 5 bases and J by 4 bases. The CDR3 has 15 residues. CDR1 SGHTA and CDR2 FQGNSA come from the germline V gene. In nucleotides, the CDR3 is TGTGCCAGCAGCCCCCCGGGGCGGGGGGCAGATACGCAGTATTTT. Its protein is CASSPPGRGADTQYF.

There are a few counts of this clonotype. The J gene is TRBJ2-7, the V gene TRBV19; no clear D gene. Trimming left V 3 bases short and J 1 base short, with 13 bases between. Germline V CDR1 and CDR2: LNHDA, SQIVND (reference sequence). The CDR3 consists of 15 residues. The CDR3: CASSIWGSSSYEQYF. The CDR3 DNA sequence: TGTGCCAGTAGTATTTGGGGATCCTCATCCTACGAGCAGTACTTC.

The rearrangement links TRBV7-9 to TRBJ2-7; 12 nucleotides agree with TRBD1. Germline V gene lookup returns CDR1 SEHNR and CDR2 FQNEAQ (reference sequence). V was pared by 3 bases and J by 8 bases, with 8 bases of the junction left unmatched. The CDR3 sequence is 15 residues long. The CDR3 region has the DNA TGTGCCAGCAGCTTGGACCGGGACAGGGGGCGGAAGCAGTACTTC. Translation gives CASSLDRDRGRKQYF.

In this sample, this clonotype turned up many times. The gene calls are TRBV24-1 and TRBJ1-4; D remains ambiguous. CDR1 and CDR2 from the germline V gene are KGHDR and SFDVKD. The CDR3 spans 14 residues. V gave up 1 base and J gave up 8 bases, with 10 bases separating them. The CDR3 nucleotides are TGTGCCACCAGTGATTTAACAGCAGGAGAAAAACTGTTTTTT. It yields the protein CATSDLTAGEKLFF.

This clonotype appeared a few times. This chain joins TRBV27 and TRBJ1-5, with 7 bases identical to TRBD1. The germline V gene has CDR1 MNHEY and CDR2 SMNVEV (reference sequence). Trimming at V came to 3 bases and at J to 2 bases, leaving 4 bases not matched to a gene. The CDR3 is 15 residues long. The CDR3 bases are TGTGCCAGCAGTTTCGACAGGGATGGCAATCAGCCCCAGCATTTT. Encoded protein: CASSFDRDGNQPQHF.